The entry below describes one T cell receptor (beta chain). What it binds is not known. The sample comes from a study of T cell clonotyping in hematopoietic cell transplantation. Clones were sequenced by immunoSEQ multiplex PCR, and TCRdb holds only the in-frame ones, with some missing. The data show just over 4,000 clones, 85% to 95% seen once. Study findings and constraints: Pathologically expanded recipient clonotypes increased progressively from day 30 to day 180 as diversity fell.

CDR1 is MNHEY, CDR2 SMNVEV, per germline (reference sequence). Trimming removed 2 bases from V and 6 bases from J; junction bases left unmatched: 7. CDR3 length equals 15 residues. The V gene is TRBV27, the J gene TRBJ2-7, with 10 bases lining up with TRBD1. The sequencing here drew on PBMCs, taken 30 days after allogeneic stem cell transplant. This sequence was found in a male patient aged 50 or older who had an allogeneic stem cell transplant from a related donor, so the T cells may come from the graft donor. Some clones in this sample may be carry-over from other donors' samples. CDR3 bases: TGTGCCAGCAGTTTAGTGGGACAGGGGCCGTTCGAGCAGTACTTC. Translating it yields CASSLVGQGPFEQYF.